These 30 T cell receptor beta chains were sequenced from one sample in a study of glioma-infiltrating T cells (dated by TCRdb to about 2016). The sequencing machine was an Illumina MiSeq. TCR alpha and beta CDR3 regions were amplified with the iRepertoire nested amplicon-rescue multiplex PCR (arm-PCR) platform from RNA. TCRdb cleaned the public reads at Q25 with fastp, built clones with MiXCR and kept in-frame beta chains. Rows with a matching CDR3 protein are joined into one entry that keeps the most common DNA and genes. The sample table shows roughly 100,000 distinct CDR3 sequences, and 25% to 30% are seen once. The top ten clones comprise 40% to 55% of the sample. Sequenced material: glioma tissue, nonneoplastic brain tissue, or PBMCs (not recorded which). Receptors originate from a human donor with low-grade glioma or glioblastoma, undergoing nonglioma brain surgery, or in good health (not recorded which).

V is TRBV4-2 and J is TRBJ1-3, with D possibly TRBD1 on 6 matching bases. This CDR3 comprises 17 residues. With 0 bases removed from V and 3 bases from J, the gap between germline ends came to 15 bases. Germline loops: CDR1 LGHNA, CDR2 YNFKEQ. The CDR3, as DNA: TGTGCCAGCAGCCAAGATCTAGCGGACAGTGGTGGAAACACCATATATTTT. Translating it yields CASSQDLADSGGNTIYF.

In its sample, this clonotype was seen many times. The genes are TRBV28 and TRBJ1-1; D is undetermined. The CDR3 length is 14 residues. Germline V gives CDR1 MDHEN, CDR2 SYDVKM. Trimming pared 6 bases from V and 1 base from J, leaving 12 bases between. The CDR3 bases are TGTGCCAGCAGACTCCAACCCCGGAACACTGAAGCTTTCTTT. It specifies CASRLQPRNTEAFF.

The genes are TRBV6-5 and TRBJ2-7; 7 nucleotides match TRBD1. With 5 bases clipped from V and 2 bases from J, the junction kept 6 bases outside the gene matches. This CDR3 has 14 residues. CDR1 is MNHEY, CDR2 SVGAGI, per germline. The CDR3 here is CASSRDSPTYEQYF. CDR3 DNA: TGTGCCAGCAGTCGGGACAGCCCTACCTACGAGCAGTACTTC.

This clonotype was picked up many times. The V and J genes are TRBV20-1 and TRBJ1-6; D is perhaps TRBD1 (6 bases). Germline values: CDR1 DFQATT, CDR2 SNEGSKA (reference sequence). The CDR3 contains 12 residues. V lost 6 bases and J lost 6, with 9 bases in between. For the CDR3, the DNA is TGCAGTGCCGGACAGCCTAATTCACCCCTCCACTTT. It translates to CSAGQPNSPLHF.

This clonotype has a handful of counts. V is TRBV19 and J is TRBJ1-2; D call uncertain. The V end was cut by 5 bases, the J end by 0 bases, with 13 bases between. This CDR3 has 15 residues. Germline-derived CDR1 and CDR2 are LNHDA and SQIVND (reference sequence). CDR3 loop: CASSSLAEANYGYTF. For the CDR3, the DNA is TGTGCCAGTAGTTCTTTGGCAGAAGCTAACTATGGCTACACCTTC. Combining the CDR3 with reference TRBV19 and TRBJ1-2 gives the whole variable domain DGGITQSPKYLFRKEGQNVTLSCEQNLNHDAMYWYRQDPGQGLRLIYYSQIVNDFQKGDIAEGYSVSREKKESFPLTVTSAQKNPTAFYLCASSSLAEANYGYTFGSGTRLTVV.

To note about this clonotype: The junction differs from germline at one of its ends, possibly a read error. The chain carries TRBV6-4 and TRBJ1-1; D gene unclear. In germline, CDR1 is MRHNA, CDR2 SNTAGT. CDR3 length: 12 residues. In DNA, the CDR3 is TGTGCCAGCAGAGGGCAGAACACTGAAGCTTCCTTT. This encodes CASRGQNTEASF.

This clonotype was seen repeatedly, ten times or more. The genes are TRBV15 and TRBJ1-3; no clear D gene. CDR3 length: 12 residues. Germline V gene lookup returns CDR1 LNHNV and CDR2 YYDKDF (reference sequence). V was shortened by 0 bases and J by 7 bases, with 4 bases between the two germline ends. The CDR3 is CATSRDLNTIYF. The CDR3 DNA is TGTGCCACCAGCAGAGATCTGAACACCATATATTTT.

V is TRBV14 and J is TRBJ1-6; D is uncertain. The CDR3 has 14 amino acids. V lost 1 base and J lost 7, with 8 bases in between. CDR1 SGHDN and CDR2 FVKESK come from the germline V gene. The CDR3 region is CASSQVLGNSPLHF. The CDR3 DNA reads as TGTGCCAGCAGCCAAGTGTTGGGGAATTCACCCCTCCACTTT.

Details on this clonotype: Just one base apart from a much larger clone, this may be a read error. The gene calls are TRBV28 and TRBJ1-2; 11 positions match TRBD1. In germline, CDR1 is MDHEN, CDR2 SYDVKM. The V segment lost 3 bases and the J segment 7 bases; nucleotides outside the gene matches: 10. This CDR3 is 16 amino acids long. CDR3 region: CASSLPHGQGAGGYTF. In nucleotides, the CDR3 is TGTGCCAGCAGTTTGCCGCATGGACAGGGGGCAGGTGGCTACACCTTC.

In its sample, this clonotype was seen a few times. This chain connects TRBV30 to TRBJ2-3, with a weak D call TRBD1 (5 bases). The germline gives CDR1 GTSNPN, CDR2 SVGIG (reference sequence). The V and J ends lost 3 bases and 4 bases respectively, with 11 bases between them. CDR3 length equals 13 residues. CDR3 bases: TGTGCCTGGAGAATGATGGGGCCAGATACGCAGTATTTT. Amino acids: CAWRMMGPDTQYF.

V and J are TRBV7-9 and TRBJ2-7; 12 bases are a match to TRBD2. Germline V gene lookup returns CDR1 SEHNR and CDR2 FQNEAQ (reference sequence). The length of the CDR3 is 14 residues. The CDR3 reads CVSSPRTSGESQYF. The CDR3 DNA reads TGTGTAAGCAGCCCCAGGACTAGCGGGGAATCGCAGTACTTC.

This clonotype was counted at least ten times. The J gene is TRBJ1-2, the V gene TRBV5-1; the D is unclear. Germline-derived CDR1 and CDR2 are SGHRS and YFSETQ. The V gene lost 0 bases and the J gene lost 4 bases, with 13 bases spanning the gap. The CDR3 has 15 residues. This CDR3 is CASSLALTAGYGYTF. DNA of the CDR3: TGCGCCAGCAGCTTGGCCCTTACAGCAGGCTATGGCTACACCTTC.

This clonotype was picked up a small number of times. The chain combines TRBV5-4 with TRBJ2-3; 8 bases line up with TRBD1. With 4 bases clipped from V and 2 bases from J, the junction kept 12 bases outside the gene matches. Per the germline V gene, CDR1 is SGHNT and CDR2 is YYREEE (reference sequence). The CDR3 loop spans 17 amino acids. The CDR3 nucleotides are TGTGCCAGCAGCACCTTAGGACAGGGCCTTAACACAGATACGCAGTATTTT. It yields the protein CASSTLGQGLNTDTQYF.

This clonotype was seen repeatedly, ten times or more. This chain connects TRBV28 to TRBJ2-7, with no clear D. The V end lost 5 bases, the J end lost 5 bases, and 13 bases lay between the germline ends. The CDR3 contains 13 residues. Germline CDR1 reads MDHEN; CDR2 reads SYDVKM. In nucleotides, the CDR3 is TGTGCCAGCAGTCGGGCAGCACCGAACGAGCAGTACTTC. It encodes CASSRAAPNEQYF.

With regard to this clonotype: A much larger clone lies one base from this, so it may be a read error. This rearrangement joins TRBV6-9 to TRBJ1-5; no reliable D call. The CDR3 is made up of 13 amino acids. Trimming took off 4 bases at V and 2 bases at J, with 6 bases between the two ends. Germline CDR1 is MNHGY and CDR2 is SVAAGI. Here the CDR3 reads CASSWEGNQPQHF. For the CDR3, the DNA is TGTGCCAGCAGTTGGGAGGGCAATCAGCCCCAGCATTTT.

This clonotype was seen repeatedly, ten times or more. The chain joins TRBV6-2 or TRBV6-3 to TRBJ2-3; 7 bases align to TRBD2. The CDR3 sequence is 13 residues long. Per the germline V gene, CDR1 is MNHEY and CDR2 is SVGEGT. Trimming cost V 9 bases and J 4 bases; bases outside gene matches: 7. The CDR3 protein is CASKRDYPDTQYF. The CDR3 DNA sequence: TGTGCCAGTAAACGGGACTACCCAGATACGCAGTATTTT.

This clonotype was detected only a few times. The V and J genes are TRBV2 and TRBJ1-5; 7 bases map to TRBD1. V shed 7 bases, J shed 7 bases, and the junction held 10 bases outside the gene matches. Germline CDR1 SNHLY, CDR2 FYNNEI. The CDR3 sequence is 14 residues long. CDR3 DNA sequence: TGTGCCAGCACAAACGGACAGGTCGGACAGCCCCAGCATTTT. Protein product: CASTNGQVGQPQHF.

Turning to this clonotype: It may be a read error: a sequence one base away is much more abundant. The chain combines TRBV6-6 with TRBJ2-1; D might be TRBD2 (5 bases). V lost 5 bases to trimming and J lost 4 bases, with 18 bases between them. The germline gives CDR1 MNHNY, CDR2 SVGAGI (reference sequence). This CDR3 is 16 amino acids long. The CDR3 spells CASSRNEAAQYNEQFF. The CDR3 nucleotides are TGTGCCAGCAGTCGGAACGAAGCGGCCCAATACAATGAGCAGTTCTTC.

This clonotype has a count of ten or more. The rearrangement joins TRBV6-1 to TRBJ2-1; TRBD1 matches at 7 bases. The CDR3 totals 14 residues. Germline V gives CDR1 MNHNS, CDR2 SASEGT. V lost 10 bases to trimming and J lost 0 bases; unmatched junction nucleotides: 6. The DNA of the CDR3 is TGTGCCACCCAGACAGGGCCCTCCTACAATGAGCAGTTCTTC. This codes for CATQTGPSYNEQFF.

This clonotype was counted a few times. The chain combines TRBV7-9 with TRBJ2-5, with TRBD1 as a possible D gene (6 bases). Germline lookup yields CDR1 SEHNR and CDR2 FQNEAQ (reference sequence). Trimming stripped 5 bases from V and 0 bases from J, with 16 bases between. The CDR3 is 16 amino acids. The CDR3 spells CASSPWLGDNQETQYF. The CDR3 coding sequence is TGTGCCAGCAGCCCCTGGCTCGGGGACAACCAAGAGACCCAGTACTTC.

The sample holds a few counts of this clonotype. Written as DNA, the CDR3 is TGTGCCAGCAGTGAACAAGACAGGTCCTCTCTCTATGGCTACACCTTC. Translated: CASSEQDRSSLYGYTF. The chain joins TRBV6-1 to TRBJ1-2; maybe TRBD1 (6 bases). This CDR3 spans 16 amino acids. Trimming removed 2 bases from V and 4 bases from J, with 17 bases in between. CDR1 is MNHNS, CDR2 SASEGT, per germline.

V gene TRBV7-8 combines with J gene TRBJ1-5; D unresolved. V dropped 4 bases and J dropped 7 bases, with 14 bases sitting between them. The CDR3 covers 14 residues. Looked up from germline, CDR1 is SGHVS and CDR2 is FQNEAQ. The CDR3 DNA reads as TGTGCCAGCAGCTGGTACACTGATGGGCAGCCCCAGCATTTT. It translates to CASSWYTDGQPQHF.

In its sample, this clonotype was seen many times. The chain uses TRBV6-1 and TRBJ2-7; TRBD1 matches 7 bases. This CDR3 spans 13 amino acids. J gave up 3 bases and V 5 bases, and 4 bases lay outside the gene matches. CDR1 MNHNS and CDR2 SASEGT come from the germline V gene. In nucleotides, the CDR3 is TGTGCCAGCAGTCGGGACAGACTCTACGAGCAGTACTTC. This gives the protein CASSRDRLYEQYF.

This clonotype has a count of ten or more. The chain combines TRBV6-1 with TRBJ2-1, with 7 bases aligning to TRBD2. Germline assignment: CDR1 MNHNS and CDR2 SASEGT. V lost 6 bases to trimming and J lost 5 bases; unmatched junction nucleotides: 10. CDR3 size: 15 residues. The CDR3 loop is CASRDPGGTHNEQFF. The CDR3 region has the DNA TGTGCCAGCAGAGATCCCGGGGGGACTCACAATGAGCAGTTCTTC.

The V call is TRBV14, the J call TRBJ2-5; D remains unclear. This CDR3 is 12 amino acids long. V was pared by 1 base and J by 7 bases, with 7 bases between. Per the germline V gene, CDR1 is SGHDN and CDR2 is FVKESK. CDR3 nucleotides: TGTGCCAGCAGCCAAGCACGGGTGACCCAGTACTTC. Translation: CASSQARVTQYF.

With respect to this clonotype: A much larger clonotype is one base distant, so this may be a read error. V usage is TRBV4-2 and J usage is TRBJ1-1; D call uncertain. Germline V lookup: CDR1 LGHNA, CDR2 YNFKEQ. CDR3 length equals 14 residues. V was trimmed by 1 base and J by 1 base, leaving 7 bases between them. Written as DNA, the CDR3 is TGTGCCAGCAGCCAAGGAACCCCGAACACTGAAGCTTTCTTT. It yields the protein CASSQGTPNTEAFF.

Only a few counts were recorded for this clonotype. The rearrangement joins TRBV2 to TRBJ2-7; weak D call: TRBD2 (5 bases). V lost 8 bases to trimming and J lost 2 bases, with 10 bases between them. CDR1 is SNHLY, CDR2 FYNNEI, per germline. This CDR3 comprises 12 residues. CDR3 residues: CASGLAAYEQYF. For the CDR3, the DNA is TGTGCCAGCGGCCTAGCCGCCTACGAGCAGTACTTC. Variable domain in full (rest from reference TRBV2 and TRBJ2-7): EPEVTQTPSHQVTQMGQEVILRCVPISNHLYFYWYRQILGQKVEFLVSFYNNEISEKSEIFDDQFSVERPDGSNFTLKIRSTKLEDSAMYFCASGLAAYEQYFGPGTRLTVT.

This clonotype came up many times. V and J are TRBV7-2 and TRBJ2-1; 10 bases match TRBD2. CDR1 is SGHTA, CDR2 FQGNSA, per germline. This CDR3 is built from 16 residues. Germline trimming cut 0 bases from V and 10 bases from J; bases unmatched to any gene: 9. The CDR3 region has the DNA TGTGCCAGCAGCTTAGCAAGCGGGGGGGTCGCGGACGAGCAGTTCTTC. It encodes CASSLASGGVADEQFF. Combining the CDR3 with reference TRBV7-2 and TRBJ2-1 gives the whole variable domain GAGVSQSPSNKVTEKGKDVELRCDPISGHTALYWYRQSLGQGLEFLIYFQGNSAPDKSGLPSDRFSAERTGGSVSTLTIQRTQQEDSAVYLCASSLASGGVADEQFFGPGTRLTVL.

The chain recombines TRBV5-5 with TRBJ1-1, with D tentatively TRBD1 (5 bases). The germline V and J ends were trimmed by 2 bases and 4 bases, with 12 bases remaining between them. The CDR3 loop spans 14 amino acids. Germline CDR1 and CDR2: SGHKS and YYEKEE (reference sequence). The chain's CDR3 is CASSFEPRGTEAFF. For the CDR3, the DNA is TGTGCCAGCAGCTTTGAGCCGAGGGGCACTGAAGCTTTCTTT.

There are many counts of this clonotype. V is TRBV3-1 and J is TRBJ2-3, with 9 bases that match TRBD2. Germline V gene lookup returns CDR1 LGHDT and CDR2 YNNKEL (reference sequence). Losses at the gene ends were 8 bases for V and 1 base for J; bases not matched to a gene: 4. The CDR3 loop spans 14 amino acids. DNA of the CDR3: TGTGCCAGCGCGCGGGGGGGCGGCACAGATACGCAGTATTTT. Translated, it gives CASARGGGTDTQYF.